The T cell receptor (beta chain) described here comes from a study of early T cells in non-severe SARS-CoV-2 infection. Study at large: Investigators sequenced bulk RNA drawn from unsorted whole blood, and chains remained unpaired. Findings and caveats of the study: Missing private and CD4 specificities, VDJdb matching favored anti-spike CD8 responses.

This clonotype was picked up many times. Its target is not known. The TCR library protocol was used to attach unique molecular identifiers. These identifiers were attached to individual cDNA molecules. TCRdb analysed the 5' RACE reads with MiXCR anew, one entry per CDR3 protein. The data contain about 55,000 distinct CDR3 sequences, about 12% of them seen just once; the ten biggest clones take up roughly 8.8%. V was pared by 1 base and J by 2 bases, with 8 bases between. The CDR3 runs 14 residues. The germline V gene has CDR1 MGHRA and CDR2 YSYEKL. The receptor was isolated from an adult who was a healthcare worker with PCR-confirmed SARS-CoV-2 infection or an uninfected control (not recorded which). V usage is TRBV4-1 and J usage is TRBJ1-2; maybe TRBD1 (6 bases). This material consisted of whole blood, taken at baseline. The CDR3 sequence is CASSQVTGNYGYTF. For the CDR3, the DNA is TGCGCCAGCAGCCAAGTGACAGGCAACTATGGCTACACCTTC.